The clone carrying this T cell receptor beta chain showed up many times. The antigen remains undetermined. The time point denotes: newly diagnosed GD, antithyroid drugs for less than 3 months. PBMC-extracted RNA yielded the TCR library. This record comes from a study of regulatory T cells in long-lasting Graves disease. The study's findings and limits: Thyroid tissue went unstudied; only peripheral blood was examined.

CDR3-region Arm-PCR and iRepertoire HTBI primers produced the TCR beta libraries. TCRdb reanalysed the multiplex PCR reads using MiXCR and keeps one entry per CDR3 protein. The sample yields 550,000 to 600,000 distinct CDR3 sequences, 16% seen once. The CDR3 extends over 15 amino acids. Germline CDR1 SNHLY, CDR2 FYNNEI. Trimming removed 1 base from V and 6 bases from J, with 14 bases in between. The same sample was also studied in work on T cells in Graves' hyperthyroidism and ophthalmopathy. That source notes: The study excluded patients with uncontrolled infection, other autoimmune disease, pregnancy or lactation. Ophthalmopathy stood apart from stable hyperthyroidism in a 13 V-J model.

The specimen comprised peripheral blood mononuclear cells (PBMCs), sampled at new diagnosis, from a patient treated with antithyroid drugs. The rearrangement uses TRBV2 and TRBJ2-3; D uncertain. The source of this sequence is a man aged 18 to 29 with Graves disease. The CDR3 is CASSEGWSVGDTQYF. The CDR3, as DNA: TGTGCCAGCAGTGAAGGCTGGTCGGTTGGGGATACGCAGTATTTT.